This TCR beta chain was observed in a study of T-cell reconstitution after alpha-beta-depleted transplantation in children. Construction of the TCRbeta library involved unique molecular identifiers. TCRdb independently ran MiXCR on the PCR reads; one entry per CDR3 protein. This sample yields over 85,000 distinct CDR3 sequences, of which 4.5% to 7.5% are seen a single time; about 6% belongs to the top ten. V lost 1 base to trimming and J lost 4 bases, with 11 bases between them. The CDR3 has 15 residues. Germline CDR1 WNHNN, CDR2 SYGVQD (reference sequence). This clonotype was seen a few times. Its antigen is unidentified. Study-level results: T cells produced anew were the main source of T-cell counts and diversity one year after transplant.

The material was PBMCs, mostly from graft donor cells, obtained 60 days after TCRalphabeta/CD19-depleted stem cell transplant. The genes are TRBV10-1 and TRBJ2-1; no firm D call. The sequence came from a female patient aged 2 to 10 who had a stem cell transplant for Fanconi anemia, so the T cells may come from the graft donor. CDR3 amino acids: CASSEFKGFYNEQFF. CDR3 nucleotides: TGCGCCAGCAGTGAGTTTAAGGGATTTTACAATGAGCAGTTCTTC.